This T cell receptor (beta chain) is from a study of T cell responses to AZD1222 COVID-19 vaccine. This table comes from immunoSEQ multiplex PCR, and its TCRdb copy is limited to in-frame clones, with some not included. Here the sample spans about 93,000 clones, just over 85% being singletons. This CDR3 is 13 amino acids long. Trimming pared 6 bases from V and 14 bases from J, leaving 21 bases between. The origin of this receptor is an adult in good health. This specimen was peripheral blood, taken on day 0 of AZD1222 vaccination. This chain links TRBV12-3 or TRBV12-4 with TRBJ2-3; possibly TRBD1 for D (5 bases). The CDR3 sequence is CASSETGPRAPYF. In DNA, the CDR3 is TGTGCCAGCAGCGAGACCGGGCCCAGGGCCCCGTATTTT.